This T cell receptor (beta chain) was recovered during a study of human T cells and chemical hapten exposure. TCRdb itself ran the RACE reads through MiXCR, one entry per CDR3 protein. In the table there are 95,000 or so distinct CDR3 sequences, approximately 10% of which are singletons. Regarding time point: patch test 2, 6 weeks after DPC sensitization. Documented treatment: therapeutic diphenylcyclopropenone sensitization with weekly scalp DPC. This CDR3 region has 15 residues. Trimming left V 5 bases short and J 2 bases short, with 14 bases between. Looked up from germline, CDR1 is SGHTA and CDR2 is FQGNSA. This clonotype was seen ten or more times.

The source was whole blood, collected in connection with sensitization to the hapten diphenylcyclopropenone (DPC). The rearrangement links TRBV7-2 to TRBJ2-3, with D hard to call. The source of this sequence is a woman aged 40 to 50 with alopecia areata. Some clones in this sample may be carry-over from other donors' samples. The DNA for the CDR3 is TGTGCCAGCAGCCCGGAACTGGGATTCACAGATACGCAGTATTTT. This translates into CASSPELGFTDTQYF.